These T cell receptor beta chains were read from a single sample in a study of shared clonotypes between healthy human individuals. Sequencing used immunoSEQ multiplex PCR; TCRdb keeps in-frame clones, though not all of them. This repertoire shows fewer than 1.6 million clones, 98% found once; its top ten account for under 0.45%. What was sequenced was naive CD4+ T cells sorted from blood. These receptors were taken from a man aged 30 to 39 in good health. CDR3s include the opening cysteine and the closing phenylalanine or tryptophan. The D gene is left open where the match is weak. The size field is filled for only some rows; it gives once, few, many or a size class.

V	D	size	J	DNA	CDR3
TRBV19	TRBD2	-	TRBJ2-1	TGTGCCAGTAGTATGACGGGAGGTCTTTACAATGAGCAGTTCTTC	CASSMTGGLYNEQFF
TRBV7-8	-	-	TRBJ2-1	TGTGCCAGCAGCCTAAACACCGACAATGAGCAGTTCTTC	CASSLNTDNEQFF
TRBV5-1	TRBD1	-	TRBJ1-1	TGCGCCAGCAGCTTGTTTACCGGGACAGACACTGAAGCTTTCTTT	CASSLFTGTDTEAFF
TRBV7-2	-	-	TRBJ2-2	TGTGCCAGCAGCTTAAATTCGGCCGGGGAGCTGTTTTTT	CASSLNSAGELFF
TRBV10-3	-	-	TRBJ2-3	TGTGCCATCAGCCTAGGTAGTTCCAGCACAGATACGCAGTATTTT	CAISLGSSSTDTQYF
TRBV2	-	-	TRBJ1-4	TGTGCCAGCAGCGGGGAAAAACTGTTTTTT	CASSGEKLFF
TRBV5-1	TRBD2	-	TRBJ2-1	TGCGCCAGCAGTATTACTAGCGGGAGCAATGAGCAGTTCTTC	CASSITSGSNEQFF
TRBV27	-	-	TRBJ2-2	TGTGCCAGCACCCAACAGAACACCGGGGAGCTGTTTTTT	CASTQQNTGELFF
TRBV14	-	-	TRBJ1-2	TGTGCCAGCAGCCAAGGGGTGACCTATGGCTACACCTTC	CASSQGVTYGYTF
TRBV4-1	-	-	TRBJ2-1	TGCGCCAGCAGCCAAGTTCCGGGAGCTTACAATGAGCAGTTCTTC	CASSQVPGAYNEQFF
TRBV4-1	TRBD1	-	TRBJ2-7	TGCGCCAGCAGCCAAGAAGTCGAGGGACAGGGCTTCTACGAGCAGTACTTC	CASSQEVEGQGFYEQYF
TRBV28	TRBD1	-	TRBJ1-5	TGTGCCAGCAACCTTCACAGGGGTAGTCAGCCCCAGCATTTT	CASNLHRGSQPQHF
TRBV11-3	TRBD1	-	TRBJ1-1	TGTGCCAGCAGTCGGGACAGCAACACTGAAGCTTTCTTT	CASSRDSNTEAFF
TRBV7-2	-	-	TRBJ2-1	TGTGCCAGCAGCGTCGACTACAATGAGCAGTTCTTC	CASSVDYNEQFF
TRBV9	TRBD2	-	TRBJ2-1	TGTGCCAGCAGCGCTAGCGGGAGGGACAATGAGCAGTTCTTC	CASSASGRDNEQFF
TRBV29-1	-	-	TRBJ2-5	TGCAGCGTTGTTTCAGAAGAAGAGACCCAGTACTTC	CSVVSEEETQYF
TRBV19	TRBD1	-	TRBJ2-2	TGTGCCAACCCCAGACAGGGAACCTCGAACACCGGGGAGCTGTTTTTT	CANPRQGTSNTGELFF
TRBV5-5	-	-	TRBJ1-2	TGTGCCAGCAGCTTGGAGAACTATGGCTACACCTTC	CASSLENYGYTF
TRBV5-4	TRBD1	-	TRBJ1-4	TGTGCCAGCAGCCTAACAGGGGGCGCACTTGAAAAACTGTTTTTT	CASSLTGGALEKLFF
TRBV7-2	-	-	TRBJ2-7	TGTGCCAGCGTTAAGGTTCTAGGGTACGAGCAGTACTTC	CASVKVLGYEQYF
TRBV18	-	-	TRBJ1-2	TGTGCCAGCTCACCACTATCGGCAGAAAACTCCTATGGCTACACCTTC	CASSPLSAENSYGYTF
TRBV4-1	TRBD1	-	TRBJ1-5	TGCGCCAGCAGCCAACCCGGGACAGGGGGCCCCAATCAGCCCCAGCATTTT	CASSQPGTGGPNQPQHF
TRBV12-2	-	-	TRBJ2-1	TGTGCAAGTCGCTTAGGTTCTAGCGGGAGGGCCAATGAGCAGTTCTTC	CASRLGSSGRANEQFF
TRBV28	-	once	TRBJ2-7	TGTGCCAGCAGTTTAGGACTCGGGGGTCCGAACTACGAGCAGTACTTC	CASSLGLGGPNYEQYF
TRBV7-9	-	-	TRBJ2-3	TGTGCCAGCAGCTTAGCGCTAGGAACCTACACAGATACGCAGTATTTT	CASSLALGTYTDTQYF
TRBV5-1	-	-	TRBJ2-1	TGCGCCAGCAGCTTAAGTGGGGGATCGAACAATGAGCAGTTCTTC	CASSLSGGSNNEQFF
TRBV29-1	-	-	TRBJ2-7	TGCAGCGTTGTCAACAGGAGTTTCGTCGAGCAGTACTTC	CSVVNRSFVEQYF
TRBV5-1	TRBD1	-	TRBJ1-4	TGCGCCAGCAGCTTGGGAGGGGGCGCGGAAGAAAAACTGTTTTTT	CASSLGGGAEEKLFF
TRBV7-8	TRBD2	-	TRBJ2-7	TGTGCCAGCAGCCTACGCAGCGGGAAAACCTACGAGCAGTACTTC	CASSLRSGKTYEQYF
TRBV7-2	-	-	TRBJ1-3	TGTGCCAGCAGCTTAAGGTGGGGGGGATCTGGAAACACCATATATTTT	CASSLRWGGSGNTIYF
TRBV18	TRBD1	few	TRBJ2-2	TGTGCCAGCTCACCTGACAGGGGGCTGCGGACCGGGGAGCTGTTTTTT	CASSPDRGLRTGELFF
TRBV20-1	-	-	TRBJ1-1	TGCAGTGCAACAGAGAACACTGAAGCTTTCTTT	CSATENTEAFF
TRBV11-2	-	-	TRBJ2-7	TGTGCCAGCAGCGCCGACAGTACCCAGCAGTACTTC	CASSADSTQQYF
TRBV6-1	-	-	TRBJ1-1	TGTGCCAGCAGTGAATCGTGGAAGAACACTGAAGCTTTCTTT	CASSESWKNTEAFF
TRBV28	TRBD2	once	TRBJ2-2	TGTGCCAGCAGTTCCCTCCCGGGACTAGCAACCGGGGAGCTGTTTTTT	CASSSLPGLATGELFF
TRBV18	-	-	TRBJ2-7	TGTGCCAGCTCACCATTGCCGGCCTCGGGCCAGGGCAAAACCTCGGGCTACGAGCAGTACTTC	CASSPLPASGQGKTSGYEQYF
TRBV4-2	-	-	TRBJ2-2	TGTGCCAGCAGCCAAGTTGGAGGGGGGCTCGTGGGTCCGTACACCGGGGAGCTGTTTTTT	CASSQVGGGLVGPYTGELFF
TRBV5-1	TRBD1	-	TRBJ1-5	TGCGCCAGCAGCCTACAGGGGACTATCAATCAGCCCCAGCATTTT	CASSLQGTINQPQHF
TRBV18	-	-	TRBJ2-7	TGTGCCAGCTCCCCACCCGGGAGCTCCTACGAGCAGTACTTC	CASSPPGSSYEQYF
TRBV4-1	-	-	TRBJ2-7	TGCGCCAGCAGCCAAGGGGCGGGCCATTACTACGAGCAGTACTTC	CASSQGAGHYYEQYF
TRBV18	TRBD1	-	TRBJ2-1	TGTGCCAGCACTCCGGGACAGAGCTACAATGAGCAGTTCTTC	CASTPGQSYNEQFF
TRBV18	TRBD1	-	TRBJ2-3	TGTGCCAGCTCACAACAAACAGGGGGAGATACGCAGTATTTT	CASSQQTGGDTQYF
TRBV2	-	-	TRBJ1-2	TGTGCCAGCAGGGACGACGTGGGGCACTATGGCTACACCTTC	CASRDDVGHYGYTF
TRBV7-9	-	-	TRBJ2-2	TGTGCCAGTCCACGGGACACGAGAACTACCGGGGAGCTGTTTTTT	CASPRDTRTTGELFF